This T cell receptor beta chain was sequenced in a study of cytomegalovirus exposure and HLA in healthy donors. Turning to this clone: Its cognate antigen is unknown.

The donors gave bone marrow, and they were healthy. Study outcomes and limitations: A later analysis reportedly identified an Asian-associated ancestry cluster as carrying fewer N-insertions than the approximately 710-donor mean. A link between a missense DCLRE1C variant and TCR beta V- and J-gene trimming emerged from a later analysis.

Amplification used 60 Vbeta primers and 13 Jbeta primers. Authors' analysis steps: Roughly 10 million shared chains were among around 80 million unique TCR beta chains counted in a later analysis. Some clones are missing from TCRdb's copy, which holds only in-frame ones; the method was immunoSEQ multiplex PCR. V and J calls and clone size are as listed in that table; D and trimming were resolved from the DNA. The sample yields about 130,000 clones, around 67% seen once. Sample: PBMCs. The receptor was derived from a man aged 18 to 30 in good health and CMV-seropositive.

CDR3 in amino acids: CASSLVGGSHNEQFF. In DNA form, the CDR3 reads TGTGCCAGCAGCTTAGTCGGCGGGTCTCACAATGAGCAGTTCTTC. The gene calls are TRBV11-3 and TRBJ2-1; TRBD2 is a possible D gene (5 bases). The CDR3 is made up of 15 amino acids. With 1 base removed from V and 5 bases from J, the gap between germline ends came to 12 bases. The germline gives CDR1 SGHNT, CDR2 YENEEA.